This T cell receptor beta chain derives from a study of T-cell memory formation after mild COVID-19. Study-wide results and caveats: Researchers report contracting CD4+ clones mostly in CM and EM, with CD8+ clones in EMRA. That cross-reactive memory joined was suggested by some responding clones appearing in pre-infection memory. Clones that contracted from day 15 to 85 were balanced CD4/CD8, while later expanders leaned CD4+.

As for this clonotype: Its matching antigen is unknown.

cDNA libraries for TCR alpha and TCR beta, carrying sample barcodes and UMIs, came from 5'RACE with constant-segment primers. TCRdb processed the 5' RACE reads anew with MiXCR; each CDR3 protein has one entry. The data contain hundreds of thousands of distinct CDR3 sequences, roughly 15% of them singletons. The sequenced sample was PBMCs or a T cell subset sorted from them (not recorded which). The sequence came from a man aged 18 to 35 who had mild COVID-19 (a few samples of this study predate the infection). Cell type and time point are not known.

The DNA of the CDR3 is TGCAGCGGGGAGGATGGAAACACCATATATTTT. This sequence encodes CSGEDGNTIYF. The rearrangement joins TRBV29-1 to TRBJ1-3; D call uncertain. V was clipped by 7 bases and J by 3 bases, with 7 bases between them. Germline V gene sequence: CDR1 SQVTM, CDR2 ANQGSEA. The CDR3 contains 11 residues.